This TCR beta chain was obtained from a study of blood T cell repertoires in COVID-19. This clone was seen a handful of times. Authors' analysis steps: Reference gene primer amplification yielded estimated nucleated cell counts. Assay used: immunoSEQ multiplex PCR; TCRdb lists only in-frame clones, some missing. Clone size and V and J calls were adopted from that table, with D and trimming inferred from the DNA. The table lists around 7,700 clones, 85% to 90% of them singletons, with about 7% in the top ten. In germline, CDR1 is MNHNS, CDR2 SASEGT. With 1 base removed from V and 7 bases from J, the gap between germline ends came to 7 bases. This CDR3 is 12 amino acids long.

This rearrangement joins TRBV6-1 to TRBJ1-2; D remains ambiguous. The sample taken for sequencing was peripheral blood. The TCR comes from a woman between 45 and 65 years old with active or convalescent COVID-19. The CDR3 loop reads CASSEGAGGYTF. The CDR3 bases are TGTGCCAGCAGTGAAGGGGCGGGTGGCTACACCTTC.